This T cell receptor beta chain is from a study of T cell clonotyping in hematopoietic cell transplantation. CDR3 length equals 13 residues. Looked up from germline, CDR1 is SGHNT and CDR2 is YYREEE (reference sequence). V shed 0 bases, J shed 10 bases, and the junction held 5 bases outside the gene matches. Using immunoSEQ multiplex PCR, the repertoire was profiled, and TCRdb retains in-frame clones only, with some absent. The sample lists 10,000 to 11,000 clones; 75% to 90% were seen once. The rearrangement links TRBV5-4 to TRBJ1-1; 8 bases agree with TRBD1. Here the sequenced sample was PBMCs, taken 180 days after allogeneic stem cell transplant. The receptor comes from a male patient aged 55 to 70 who had an allogeneic stem cell transplant from an unrelated donor, so the T cells may come from the graft donor. Some clones in this sample may be carry-over from other donors' samples. CDR3 in DNA: TGTGCCAGCAGCTTGGTTGCAGGGGGCGTAGCTTTCTTT. Protein sequence: CASSLVAGGVAFF. Supplemented by reference TRBV5-4 and TRBJ1-1, the full variable domain reads ETGVTQSPTHLIKTRGQQVTLRCSSQSGHNTVSWYQQALGQGPQFIFQYYREEENGRGNFPPRFSGLQFPNYSSELNVNALELDDSALYLCASSLVAGGVAFFGQGTRLTVV.